These T cell receptor beta chains were read from a single sample in a study of blood T cells in healthy people across ages. One entry per CDR3 protein results from TCRdb running MiXCR on the 5' RACE reads. The sample includes 1,500,000 or so distinct CDR3 sequences, 35% to 45% seen only once; the top ten take approximately 4.1%. Sequences were obtained from blood. These receptor sequences come from a woman between 18 and 30 years old in good health. Each CDR3 is given with its conserved first and last residue. A D gene is named only where the DNA matches it firmly. Size values are once, few and many counts, or a class for expanded clones, and some rows have none.

J: TRBJ2-1
V: TRBV20-1
size: few
D: .
CDR3: CSARLGLAAYNEQFF
DNA: TGCAGTGCTAGGCTGGGGCTAGCAGCCTACAATGAGCAGTTCTTC

J: TRBJ2-1
V: TRBV5-1
size: .
D: .
CDR3: CASSLSTDEQFF
DNA: TGCGCCAGCAGCCTAAGTACGGATGAGCAGTTCTTC

J: TRBJ2-7
V: TRBV4-3
size: .
D: .
CDR3: CASSQGDFPYEQYF
DNA: TGCGCCAGCAGCCAAGGGGACTTCCCCTACGAGCAGTACTTC

J: TRBJ1-6
V: TRBV6-5
size: .
D: .
CDR3: CASSYFAIDAGNSPLHF
DNA: TGTGCCAGCAGTTACTTCGCAATTGATGCGGGCAATTCACCCCTCCACTTT

J: TRBJ2-7
V: TRBV12-3/TRBV12-4
size: few
D: .
CDR3: CASRSRVSDEQYF
DNA: TGTGCCAGCAGGTCCAGGGTATCTGACGAGCAGTACTTC

J: TRBJ2-4
V: TRBV20-1
size: .
D: TRBD2
CDR3: CSATSSGAKAKNIQYF
DNA: TGCAGTGCTACATCTAGCGGAGCCAAAGCCAAAAACATTCAGTACTTC

J: TRBJ2-3
V: TRBV12-3/TRBV12-4
size: few
D: .
CDR3: CASSWDTTDTQYF
DNA: TGTGCCAGCAGTTGGGACACCACAGATACGCAGTATTTT

J: TRBJ2-1
V: TRBV3-1
size: few
D: .
CDR3: CASSQGHNEQFF
DNA: TGTGCCAGCAGCCAAGGGCACAATGAGCAGTTCTTC

J: TRBJ2-1
V: TRBV25-1
size: .
D: TRBD1
CDR3: CASSEGTVTYNEQFF
DNA: TGTGCCAGCAGTGAGGGGACAGTGACCTACAATGAGCAGTTCTTC

J: TRBJ2-6
V: TRBV28
size: few
D: .
CDR3: CASSYPQVGGRPSGANVLTF
DNA: TGTGCCAGCAGTTACCCGCAGGTGGGGGGCCGACCTTCTGGGGCCAACGTCCTGACTTTC

J: TRBJ2-1
V: TRBV9
size: few
D: TRBD2
CDR3: CASSAASGTYNEQFF
DNA: TGTGCCAGCAGCGCCGCTAGCGGGACCTACAATGAGCAGTTCTTC

J: TRBJ2-5
V: TRBV25-1
size: .
D: .
CDR3: CASTIRGSPTQYF
DNA: TGTGCCAGCACCATCCGGGGCTCTCCGACCCAGTACTTC

J: TRBJ2-1
V: TRBV5-1
size: many
D: .
CDR3: CASSLVPGSYNEQFF
DNA: TGCGCCAGCAGCTTGGTCCCGGGGTCCTACAATGAGCAGTTCTTC

J: TRBJ2-7
V: TRBV5-1
size: .
D: .
CDR3: CASSLSPGSEQYF
DNA: TGCGCCAGCAGCTTGAGTCCGGGGAGTGAGCAGTACTTC

J: TRBJ2-7
V: TRBV6-5
size: few
D: TRBD1
CDR3: CASSYSPGQRGMYF
DNA: TGTGCCAGCAGTTACTCGCCGGGACAGAGGGGAATGTACTTC

J: TRBJ2-1
V: TRBV7-3
size: .
D: .
CDR3: CASSLAPAQQFF
DNA: TGTGCCAGCAGCTTAGCCCCGGCACAGCAGTTCTTC

J: TRBJ2-7
V: TRBV6-6
size: .
D: TRBD2
CDR3: CASSSPIAGGAYEQYF
DNA: TGTGCCAGCAGTTCTCCTATAGCGGGGGGAGCCTACGAGCAGTACTTC

J: TRBJ2-4
V: TRBV20-1
size: few
D: .
CDR3: CSASLGEKQYF
DNA: TGTAGTGCTAGTCTGGGGGAAAAGCAGTACTTC

J: TRBJ1-4
V: TRBV4-1
size: .
D: TRBD1
CDR3: CASSQDRRGRVEQFF
DNA: TGCGCCAGCAGCCAAGATCGGAGGGGGCGCGTGGAACAGTTTTTT

J: TRBJ1-2
V: TRBV10-3
size: .
D: .
CDR3: CAISDSHYGYTF
DNA: TGTGCCATCAGTGACTCCCACTATGGCTACACCTTC

J: TRBJ2-1
V: TRBV5-1
size: .
D: TRBD2
CDR3: CASSPGAGATYNEQFF
DNA: TGCGCCAGCAGCCCAGGAGCGGGGGCCACTTACAATGAGCAGTTCTTC

J: TRBJ1-6
V: TRBV6-5
size: .
D: TRBD1
CDR3: CASSYGQGGGSPLHF
DNA: TGTGCCAGCAGTTACGGACAGGGAGGTGGATCACCCCTCCACTTT

J: TRBJ2-5
V: TRBV11-2
size: few
D: TRBD2
CDR3: CASSFFGLAEVRETQYF
DNA: TGTGCCAGCAGCTTCTTCGGACTAGCGGAGGTCCGGGAGACCCAGTACTTC

J: TRBJ2-3
V: TRBV3-1
size: .
D: .
CDR3: CASSQVGVPDTQYF
DNA: TGTGCCAGCAGCCAAGTCGGGGTCCCAGATACGCAGTATTTT

J: TRBJ2-2
V: TRBV5-1
size: .
D: TRBD2
CDR3: CASSGWGAGDRELFF
DNA: TGCGCCAGCAGCGGATGGGGAGCGGGAGACCGGGAGCTGTTTTTT

J: TRBJ1-2
V: TRBV20-1
size: few
D: .
CDR3: CSAREALADYGYTF
DNA: TGCAGTGCTAGAGAGGCCCTCGCCGACTATGGCTACACCTTC

J: TRBJ2-7
V: TRBV11-2
size: .
D: TRBD2
CDR3: CASSLEVPGLAGSTYEQYF
DNA: TGTGCCAGCAGCTTAGAGGTCCCGGGACTAGCGGGCTCCACCTACGAGCAGTACTTC

J: TRBJ2-6
V: TRBV21-1
size: .
D: .
CDR3: CASSQVPGAGDPSGANVLTF
DNA: TGTGCCAGCAGCCAAGTTCCGGGGGCAGGGGATCCCTCTGGGGCCAACGTCCTGACTTTC

J: TRBJ2-7
V: TRBV12-3/TRBV12-4
size: few
D: .
CDR3: CASSLGLGGAGQYF
DNA: TGTGCCAGCAGTTTGGGCCTTGGGGGGGCTGGGCAGTACTTC

J: TRBJ1-1
V: TRBV3-1
size: .
D: .
CDR3: CASSFMGRTEAFF
DNA: TGTGCCAGCAGCTTTATGGGGCGAACTGAAGCTTTCTTT

J: TRBJ1-4
V: TRBV9
size: .
D: .
CDR3: CASSASLNEKLFF
DNA: TGTGCCAGCAGCGCATCGCTTAATGAAAAACTGTTTTTT

J: TRBJ2-7
V: TRBV3-1
size: .
D: TRBD1
CDR3: CASSQALPGQGWYEQYF
DNA: TGTGCCAGCAGCCAGGCCTTACCGGGACAGGGGTGGTACGAGCAGTACTTC

J: TRBJ1-4
V: TRBV7-2
size: .
D: .
CDR3: CASRTRGREKLFF
DNA: TGTGCCAGCCGCACAAGGGGCCGAGAAAAACTGTTTTTT

J: TRBJ1-2
V: TRBV7-2
size: few
D: .
CDR3: CASSLAAGDIVYGYTF
DNA: TGTGCCAGCAGCTTAGCAGCAGGGGATATTGTCTATGGCTACACCTTC

J: TRBJ1-5
V: TRBV9
size: few
D: .
CDR3: CASSADTNQPQHF
DNA: TGTGCCAGCAGCGCCGACACCAATCAGCCCCAGCATTTT

J: TRBJ2-5
V: TRBV4-1
size: few
D: TRBD2
CDR3: CASSPLIAGGQETQYF
DNA: TGCGCCAGCAGCCCACTTATAGCGGGGGGCCAAGAGACCCAGTACTTC

J: TRBJ2-5
V: TRBV4-1
size: .
D: .
CDR3: CASSQGSRSVYQETQYF
DNA: TGCGCCAGCAGCCAAGGCTCCCGATCTGTATACCAAGAGACCCAGTACTTC

J: TRBJ2-1
V: TRBV7-3
size: few
D: .
CDR3: CASNPGAYNEQFF
DNA: TGTGCCAGCAACCCGGGAGCCTACAATGAGCAGTTCTTC

J: TRBJ1-6
V: TRBV4-1
size: few
D: .
CDR3: CASSQEGAYNSPLHF
DNA: TGCGCCAGCAGCCAAGAGGGAGCGTATAATTCACCCCTCCACTTT

J: TRBJ2-5
V: TRBV20-1
size: .
D: .
CDR3: CSGAGTGQTQYF
DNA: TGCAGTGGGGCCGGAACAGGCCAGACCCAGTACTTC

J: TRBJ2-7
V: TRBV4-1
size: few
D: .
CDR3: CASSRIPTARGEQYF
DNA: TGCGCCAGCAGCCGAATACCGACAGCAAGAGGCGAGCAGTACTTC

J: TRBJ2-5
V: TRBV18
size: .
D: .
CDR3: CASSPGALETQYF
DNA: TGTGCCAGCTCACCAGGGGCGCTGGAGACCCAGTACTTC

J: TRBJ1-2
V: TRBV29-1
size: .
D: .
CDR3: CSVDRLDGRGYTF
DNA: TGCAGCGTTGATAGGTTGGACGGGCGGGGCTACACCTTC

J: TRBJ1-2
V: TRBV14
size: .
D: .
CDR3: CASSQEIGGGDGYTF
DNA: TGTGCCAGCAGCCAAGAGATCGGAGGTGGCGATGGCTACACCTTC

J: TRBJ2-5
V: TRBV12-3/TRBV12-4
size: .
D: TRBD2
CDR3: CASSLTSVDERYF
DNA: TGTGCCAGCAGTTTGACTAGCGTTGATGAGCGGTACTTC

J: TRBJ2-1
V: TRBV24-1
size: many
D: .
CDR3: CATSEGKGYNEQFF
DNA: TGTGCCACCAGTGAAGGTAAAGGCTACAATGAGCAGTTCTTC

J: TRBJ1-2
V: TRBV5-1
size: .
D: .
CDR3: CASSLGPAANYGYTF
DNA: TGCGCCAGCAGCCTGGGCCCAGCAGCTAACTATGGCTACACCTTC